A single sample is the source of the 25 T cell receptor beta chains below, sequenced in a study of spatial heterogeneity in lung cancer (dated by TCRdb to 2018 to 2020). The time point label here, explained by the study, means: blood at routine non-recurrence follow-up after resection. Whole RNA extracted from tumor and nontumor lung tissue, or from cryopreserved PBMC samples, was used for TCR sequencing without cell sorting. The method behind the library was 5' RACE. The listed sequencing device is NextSeq 500. The raw public data were reprocessed by TCRdb itself: fastp quality trimming at Q25, MiXCR clonotype calling, in-frame beta chains only. Every entry covers one CDR3 protein and lists the most common genes and DNA from its rows. The sample records roughly 120,000 distinct CDR3 sequences, 9.5% to 15% of which are singletons. Around a sixth of the sample is taken by the ten largest. Sequences were derived from PBMCs, sampled at follow-up. The receptors stem from a male donor with early-stage non-small cell lung cancer.

The genes are TRBV20-1 and TRBJ2-3, with TRBD2 identical over 9 bases. V lost 5 bases, J lost 6 bases, and 12 bases stayed unmatched. From germline, CDR1 is DFQATT and CDR2 SNEGSKA (reference sequence). This CDR3 comprises 15 residues. The CDR3 DNA reads TGCAGTGCTGGACCGCTCGCGGGGGGGCCGGATACGCAGTATTTT. This gives the protein CSAGPLAGGPDTQYF.

This clonotype has just a few counts. The V and J genes are TRBV12-3 or TRBV12-4 and TRBJ2-2, with D maybe TRBD2 (5 bases). Between the trimmed V and J ends, which lost 7 bases and 1 base, there was a span of 13 bases. There are 15 residues in the CDR3. The CDR3 sequence is CASTTGFLNTGELFF. The CDR3 region has the DNA TGTGCCAGCACAACGGGATTTTTGAACACCGGGGAGCTGTTTTTT.

This clonotype was detected ten times or more. The chain couples TRBV29-1 to TRBJ2-2; D may be TRBD1 or TRBD2 (5 bases each). Germline CDR1 is SQVTM and CDR2 is ANQGSEA. Deletions cut 4 bases from V and 5 bases from J, with 14 bases between. This CDR3 is 14 amino acids long. For the CDR3, the DNA is TGCAGCGTTGGAGAGGGACCTGGGACCGGGGAGCTGTTTTTT. This encodes CSVGEGPGTGELFF.

Only a few counts were recorded for this clonotype. The V and J genes are TRBV19 and TRBJ2-5, with 11 bases matching TRBD2. The length of the CDR3 is 15 residues. The germline gives CDR1 LNHDA, CDR2 SQIVND (reference sequence). With 7 bases clipped from V and 4 bases from J, the junction kept 8 bases outside the gene matches. In DNA form, the CDR3 reads TGTGCCAGTACCGCTAGCGGGGGGCCCAGAGAGACCCAGTACTTC. Protein: CASTASGGPRETQYF.

The chain couples TRBV20-1 to TRBJ2-5; the match to TRBD2 covers 8 bases. The CDR3 contains 13 residues. CDR1 and CDR2 (germline): DFQATT, SNEGSKA (reference sequence). J lost 5 bases, V lost 2 bases, and 4 bases had no gene match. CDR3 nucleotide sequence: TGCAGTGCTAGATCGACTAGCGACGAGACCCAGTACTTC. Translating gives CSARSTSDETQYF.

This clonotype was detected ten times or more. The chain employs TRBV29-1 and TRBJ2-1; D not certain. CDR1 is SQVTM and CDR2 is ANQGSEA in the germline V gene. The CDR3 is 12 residues long. Trimming left V 7 bases short and J 4 bases short, with 11 bases between. In DNA, the CDR3 is TGCAGCGCCGAAGACGGGTACAATGAGCAGTTCTTC. Amino acid sequence: CSAEDGYNEQFF.

This clonotype was counted between two and nine times. The DNA is left out, because the CDR3 cannot be placed on it with certainty; the CDR3 is given as TCRdb lists it. The chain is built from TRBV28 and TRBJ1-2; the listed D gene, TRBD1, was not tested against the DNA. The CDR3 extends over 15 residues, inclusive of both ends. CDR1 and CDR2 from the germline V gene are MDHEN and SYDVKM. CDR3 amino acids: CASSTSTALPYGYTF.

This clonotype occurred many times. The CDR3 loop is CASSSRRGGFTQYF. The CDR3 coding sequence is TGTGCCAGCAGCTCTCGACGTGGGGGTTTTACGCAGTATTTT. The chain joins TRBV7-9 to TRBJ2-3; perhaps D is TRBD1 or TRBD2 (5 bases each). Germline V gives CDR1 SEHNR, CDR2 FQNEAQ (reference sequence). Trimming removed 4 bases at V and 8 bases at J, with 16 bases between. The CDR3 loop spans 14 amino acids.

This clonotype was found many times. V gene TRBV27 combines with J gene TRBJ1-6, with D hard to call. The CDR3 runs to 12 residues. CDR1 MNHEY and CDR2 SMNVEV come from the germline V gene (reference sequence). Trimming pared 8 bases from V and 6 bases from J, leaving 8 bases between. CDR3 coding DNA: TGTGCCAGCGGACGGGGTAATTCACCCCTCCACTTT. This translates into CASGRGNSPLHF.

For the CDR3, the DNA is TGTGCCAGCGCGCCGGGACAGGGATCCTACGAGCAGTACTTC. The encoded protein is CASAPGQGSYEQYF. The chain has TRBV28 and TRBJ2-7, with 9 positions matching TRBD1. From germline, CDR1 is MDHEN and CDR2 SYDVKM. J lost 1 base, V lost 8 bases, and 6 bases had no gene match. The CDR3 spans 14 residues.

This sequence joins TRBV10-3 and TRBJ1-2; D unclear. The CDR3 extends over 15 amino acids. Germline V gene lookup returns CDR1 ENHRY and CDR2 SYGVKD. V was pared by 8 bases and J by 0 bases, with 16 bases between. The CDR3 is CAIQDAAATNYGYTF. The CDR3 DNA reads TGTGCCATCCAGGACGCGGCAGCTACTAACTATGGCTACACCTTC.

This clonotype was seen more than once but under ten times. The rearrangement joins TRBV7-3 to TRBJ2-1; maybe TRBD2 (6 bases). From germline, CDR1 is SGHTA and CDR2 FQGTGA. The CDR3 contains 15 residues. V lost 8 bases and J lost 3, with 17 bases in between. This CDR3 reads CASCMRRDGYNEQFF. Written as DNA, the CDR3 is TGTGCCAGCTGCATGAGGAGGGATGGCTACAATGAGCAGTTCTTC.

This clonotype was detected ten times or more. This chain links TRBV29-1 with TRBJ1-1; D remains unclear. The CDR3 totals 11 residues. Per germline, CDR1 SQVTM and CDR2 ANQGSEA. With 1 base removed from V and 9 bases from J, the gap between germline ends came to 9 bases. CDR3 in amino acids: CSVEVGNQAFF. CDR3 sequence (DNA): TGCAGCGTTGAAGTTGGCAACCAAGCTTTCTTT.

This clonotype was counted many times. This sequence joins TRBV20-1 and TRBJ2-3; D is ambiguous. The germline gives CDR1 DFQATT, CDR2 SNEGSKA (reference sequence). The CDR3 sequence is 11 residues long. V lost 4 bases, J lost 6 bases, and 8 bases lay in between. DNA of the CDR3: TGCAGTGCTAATTTCGGGGATACGCAGTATTTT. Protein sequence: CSANFGDTQYF.

On this clonotype: The CDR3 ends on some other residue instead of the conserved phenylalanine or tryptophan, so this is likely a read error. This chain links TRBV20-1 with TRBJ2-7, with D unclear. V was trimmed by 1 base and J by 6 bases, leaving 7 bases between them. This CDR3 is 11 amino acids long. Per germline, CDR1 DFQATT and CDR2 SNEGSKA (reference sequence). CDR3 protein: CSARVISEQYS. CDR3 DNA: TGCAGTGCTAGAGTCATTTCCGAGCAGTACTCC.

This clonotype was counted ten times or more. The V call is TRBV10-3, the J call TRBJ2-1; D is perhaps TRBD1 (6 bases). With 10 bases removed from V and 8 bases from J, the gap between germline ends came to 21 bases. Germline loops: CDR1 ENHRY, CDR2 SYGVKD. The CDR3 loop spans 14 amino acids. Here the CDR3 reads CATTPWGLGDEQFF. The CDR3 nucleotides are TGTGCCACCACCCCCTGGGGGCTAGGCGATGAGCAGTTCTTC.

The chain uses TRBV5-1 and TRBJ1-2, with D unclear. Germline V gene lookup returns CDR1 SGHRS and CDR2 YFSETQ. The V gene lost 2 bases and the J gene lost 6 bases, with 11 bases spanning the gap. CDR3 size: 13 residues. CDR3 amino acids: CASSFEGSHGYTF. The CDR3 DNA is TGCGCCAGCAGCTTTGAGGGATCCCATGGCTACACCTTC.

This rearrangement joins TRBV5-4 to TRBJ2-1, with D perhaps matching TRBD1 or TRBD2 (6 bases each). Trimming pared 4 bases from V and 2 bases from J, leaving 13 bases between. Germline values: CDR1 SGHNT, CDR2 YYREEE (reference sequence). CDR3 length: 15 amino acids. CDR3 protein: CASSPYREAYNEQFF. CDR3 nucleotides: TGTGCCAGCAGCCCATACAGGGAGGCCTACAATGAGCAGTTCTTC. Based on the CDR3 plus reference TRBV5-4 and TRBJ2-1, the full variable domain is ETGVTQSPTHLIKTRGQQVTLRCSSQSGHNTVSWYQQALGQGPQFIFQYYREEENGRGNFPPRFSGLQFPNYSSELNVNALELDDSALYLCASSPYREAYNEQFFGPGTRLTVL.

This clonotype occurred a few times. This rearrangement joins TRBV5-1 to TRBJ2-7; the D call may be TRBD1 or TRBD2 (5 bases each). The CDR3 extends over 16 amino acids. Per the germline V gene, CDR1 is SGHRS and CDR2 is YFSETQ. Deletions cut 4 bases from V and 3 bases from J, with 20 bases between. In DNA, the CDR3 is TGCGCCAGCAGCCCAGGGTGGGACGAGGGACGCTACGAGCAGTACTTC. It codes for CASSPGWDEGRYEQYF.

The chain employs TRBV6-6 and TRBJ2-1; 7 positions match TRBD2. The V gene's germline CDR1 is MNHNY and CDR2 SVGAGI (reference sequence). After removal of 4 bases from V and 2 bases from J, the junction contained 5 bases not matched to a gene. CDR3 length: 15 amino acids. CDR3 residues: CASSWGGSPYNEQFF. DNA of the CDR3: TGTGCCAGCAGTTGGGGGGGAAGTCCCTACAATGAGCAGTTCTTC.

This clonotype was seen repeatedly, ten times or more. V gene TRBV2 combines with J gene TRBJ2-7; D tentatively fits TRBD1 or TRBD2 (6 bases each). The germline V and J ends were trimmed by 5 bases and 4 bases, with 21 bases remaining between them. From germline, CDR1 is SNHLY and CDR2 FYNNEI. The CDR3 contains 16 residues. The CDR3 DNA sequence: TGTGCCAGCAGTTCCTTATGGGGGGCGAGTGGTTACGAGCAGTACTTC. Amino acid sequence: CASSSLWGASGYEQYF.

There are many counts of this clonotype. The chain uses TRBV11-2 and TRBJ2-1; D gene uncertain. V was pared by 1 base and J by 8 bases, with 15 bases between. The CDR3 has 15 amino acids. The germline CDR1 and CDR2 sequences are SGHAT and FQNNGV. For the CDR3, the DNA is TGTGCCAGCAGCTTAGTAGGGCTCCAGAGGCATGAGCAGTTCTTC. Translation: CASSLVGLQRHEQFF.

In the case of this clonotype: A much bigger clone sits one base away, suggesting this may be a read error. The genes are TRBV6-5 and TRBJ2-1; no clear D. V was pared by 2 bases and J by 9 bases, with 5 bases between. CDR3 size: 11 residues. Germline V lookup: CDR1 MNHEY, CDR2 SVGAGI. The CDR3 DNA follows: TGTGCCAGCAGTTACGGTGGTGAGCAGTTCTTC. This gives the protein CASSYGGEQFF.

This clonotype was seen a few times. The chain combines TRBV29-1 with TRBJ1-1; the D gene is possibly TRBD1 (5 bases). The CDR3 runs 14 residues. CDR1 and CDR2 from the germline V gene are SQVTM and ANQGSEA. V was cut by 4 bases and J by 0 bases, with 12 bases left in between. The DNA for the CDR3 is TGCAGCGTTGGGGTTGGGGGTTTGAACACTGAAGCTTTCTTT. As protein: CSVGVGGLNTEAFF.

There are many counts of this clonotype. The rearrangement links TRBV20-1 to TRBJ2-1, with D tentatively TRBD2 (7 bases). Germline assignment: CDR1 DFQATT and CDR2 SNEGSKA (reference sequence). V lost 6 bases to trimming and J lost 5 bases, with 23 bases between them. CDR3 size: 16 residues. CDR3 region: CSAWADRGAMNNEQFF. The CDR3 DNA reads as TGCAGTGCCTGGGCAGATCGGGGGGCCATGAACAATGAGCAGTTCTTC.